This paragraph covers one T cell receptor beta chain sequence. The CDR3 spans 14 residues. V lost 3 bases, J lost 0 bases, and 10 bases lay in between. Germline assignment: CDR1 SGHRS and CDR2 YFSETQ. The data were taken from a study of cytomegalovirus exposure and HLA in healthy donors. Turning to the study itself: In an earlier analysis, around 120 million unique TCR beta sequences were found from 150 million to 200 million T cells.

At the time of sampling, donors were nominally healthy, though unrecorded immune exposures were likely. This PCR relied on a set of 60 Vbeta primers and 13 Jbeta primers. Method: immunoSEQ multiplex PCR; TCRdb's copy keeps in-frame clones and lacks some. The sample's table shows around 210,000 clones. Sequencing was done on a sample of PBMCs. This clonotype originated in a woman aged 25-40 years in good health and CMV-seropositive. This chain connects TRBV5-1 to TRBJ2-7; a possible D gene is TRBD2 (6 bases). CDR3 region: CASSSGLISYEQYF. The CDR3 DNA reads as TGCGCCAGCAGCTCGGGACTGATCTCCTACGAGCAGTACTTC.